The sequence of this T cell receptor (beta chain) was determined in a study of post-analysis software for immune sequencing data. Whole-study results and caveats: A significant reduction in normalized Chao1 diversity was observed in multiple sclerosis patients versus controls. Samples prepared in the same batch strongly co-clustered by F measure. Compared with controls, patients had more of about 5 TRBV segments, including TRBV5-6, TRBV5-1 and TRBV20-1.

With respect to this clonotype: Its antigen is unidentified.

Presence of unique molecular identifiers characterized the TCR beta cDNA libraries. Input of roughly 0.85 to 11 million T cells yielded approximately 500,000 cDNA molecules. TCRdb reprocessed the PCR reads with MiXCR, giving one entry per CDR3 protein. The table has about 680,000 distinct CDR3 sequences, approximately 59% seen once. This CDR3 is 15 amino acids long. The germline gives CDR1 ENHRY, CDR2 SYGVKD. V gave up 6 bases and J gave up 7 bases; unmatched junction bases: 9. The sequenced sample was blood. The rearrangement joins TRBV10-3 to TRBJ1-2; 12 bases fit TRBD1. The sequence derives from a girl aged 2 to 10 with multiple sclerosis. The CDR3 sequence is CAISGSGQGASGYTF. The DNA for the CDR3 is TGTGCCATCAGCGGGTCGGGACAGGGGGCTTCTGGCTACACCTTC.